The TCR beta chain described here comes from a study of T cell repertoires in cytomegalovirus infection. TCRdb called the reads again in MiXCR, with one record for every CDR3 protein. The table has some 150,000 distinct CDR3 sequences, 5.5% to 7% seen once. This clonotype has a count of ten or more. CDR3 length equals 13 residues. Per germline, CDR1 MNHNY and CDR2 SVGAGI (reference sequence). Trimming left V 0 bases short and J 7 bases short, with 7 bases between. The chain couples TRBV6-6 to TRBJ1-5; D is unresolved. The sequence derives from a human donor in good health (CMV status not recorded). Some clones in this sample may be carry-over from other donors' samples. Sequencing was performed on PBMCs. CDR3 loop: CASSYSQQQPQHF. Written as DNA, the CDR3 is TGTGCCAGCAGTTACTCCCAGCAGCAGCCCCAGCATTTT.